This T cell receptor (beta chain) is drawn from a study of blood T cell repertoires in COVID-19 (dated by TCRdb to the early 2020s). Broadly, across the study: Collaborator samples came from the United States, Italy and Spain and covered acute and convalescent phases of COVID-19. The material from the prospective study consisted of cDNA or gDNA derived from T cells, B-cell-depleted T cells, or PBMCs. The dataset comprised deeply sampled blood TCRbeta repertoires from subjects exposed to, actively infected with, or recovered from COVID-19. The repertoires were released in a freely available public database intended as a resource for research on the immune response to SARS-CoV-2. Samples came from the ongoing ImmuneRACE study (first 160 participants) plus 1,254 subjects from 6 global collaborators. The sample metadata nearly always contained a de-identified subject ID, COVID-19 status, age in years and sex. Where available, HLA class I and class II types were obtained from metadata supplied by the sample provider rather than from assay-based typing.

The collaborating institutions used their own protocols to collect whole blood in K2EDTA tubes. For TCRbeta analysis, collaborator samples were shipped as frozen whole blood, as isolated PBMCs, or as DNA extracted from either sample type. According to the germline V gene, CDR1 reads MGHRA and CDR2 reads YSYEKL. The CDR3 runs 15 residues from the cysteine to the phenylalanine. Only the CDR3 part of the read is kept: 45 bases, read in frame from the first base. The V end gives up 3 bases and the J end 7 bases, leaving 9 bases in the junction not matched to a gene. TCRbeta CDR3 regions were amplified from genomic DNA by means of the immunoSEQ Assay, a bias-controlled multiplex PCR. In the paper's pipeline: The number of nucleated cells in each sample was estimated by amplification of reference gene primers within the assay. To quantify the absolute abundance of each unique TCRbeta CDR3 rearrangement, sequence reads were collapsed and filtered. Productive Simpson clonality was computed per sample as the square root of Simpson's diversity index over productive rearrangements. The table was pulled from immuneACCESS by TCRdb, which kept in-frame rearrangements only. Such tables lose some clones; where checked, under half of the loss comes from unresolved V genes, and the rest has no known cause. That table supplies the V and J calls and clone size; D and trimming were determined from the DNA. The sample data list over 200,000 clones, and 87% of these were observed just once. The ten largest clones represent about 1.9% of the sample.

Only a few counts were recorded for this clone. Its antigen specificity is not known. Base qualities are not recorded, but no much larger clone differs from it by a single base. What the authors observed across the whole study: The amount of clinical and demographic metadata varied by source and participant and was provided uncurated.

The sequence was collected from a middle-aged man with active or convalescent COVID-19. Recombination linked TRBV4-1 to TRBJ1-5; TRBD1 aligns with 7 central bases. The sequenced sample was peripheral blood. CDR3 loop: CASSHEDREGQPQHF. The nucleotide sequence reads TGCGCCAGCAGCCACGAAGACAGGGAAGGCCAGCCCCAGCATTTT.